The clone carrying this T cell receptor (beta chain) came up once. The data stem from a study of blood T cell repertoires in COVID-19. Study in general: There were acute and convalescent COVID-19 samples, and they came from the United States, Italy and Spain. T cells, B-cell-depleted T cells, or PBMCs provided the cDNA or gDNA that served as material.

Original processing methods: For nucleated cells, counts were estimated from reference gene primer amplification. The table came from immunoSEQ multiplex PCR; TCRdb's copy has only in-frame clones and leaves some out. V and J calls and clone size follow that table, whereas D and trimming were derived from the DNA. This sample has roughly 460,000 clones, with approximately 90% found just once. Seattle participants joined during active infection and were tracked over time. Source material: peripheral blood. The sequence derives from a man younger than 35 with COVID-19, enrolled during active disease.

The CDR3 nucleotides are TGTGCCAGCAGCTTACCGATCCCGCTAGCAGGTGAGCAGTTCTTC. This sequence encodes CASSLPIPLAGEQFF. V and J are TRBV7-3 and TRBJ2-1; TRBD2 might be the D (5 bases). The CDR3 length is 15 residues. V was trimmed by 2 bases and J by 9 bases, leaving 17 bases between them. From germline, CDR1 is SGHTA and CDR2 FQGTGA. Drawing the rest from reference TRBV7-3 and TRBJ2-1, the complete variable domain is GAGVSQTPSNKVTEKGKYVELRCDPISGHTALYWYRQSLGQGPEFLIYFQGTGAADDSGLPNDRFFAVRPEGSVSTLKIQRTERGDSAVYLCASSLPIPLAGEQFFGPGTRLTVL.